This T cell receptor (beta chain) derives from a study of CD8 T cells in Susac syndrome. Negative isolation yielded CD8+ and CD4+ T cells; FACS enriched TEMRA cells. The germline V gene encodes CDR1 LGHDT and CDR2 YNNKEL (reference sequence). This CDR3 has 14 amino acids. V lost 0 bases, J lost 3 bases, and 0 bases stayed unmatched. RNA was extracted with the RNeasy kit, and a quantity of about 0.45 to 1 ug was reverse transcribed using random hexamers. One entry per CDR3 protein results from TCRdb running MiXCR on the immunoSEQ multiplex PCR reads. The sample yields approximately 150,000 distinct CDR3 sequences, over 85% seen once.

The TCR was taken from a human donor with multiple sclerosis. The chain is built from TRBV3-1 and TRBJ2-5, with 8 nucleotides matching TRBD1. Sequencing input: CD4+ T cells from PBMCs. The CDR3 region is CASSQETGEETQYF. The CDR3 nucleotides are TGTGCCAGCAGCCAAGAGACAGGGGAAGAGACCCAGTACTTC.